The sequence of this T cell receptor (beta chain) was determined in a study of T cells in Graves' hyperthyroidism and ophthalmopathy. TCR beta CDR3 sequences were amplified from RNA transcripts. The primer set for the first-round RT-PCR of the TCR CDR3 was HTBI. TCRdb used MiXCR to reprocess the multiplex PCR reads, holding one entry per CDR3 protein. The repertoire has more than 300,000 distinct CDR3 sequences, under 15% of them found once; the top ten carry around a tenth. Those patients with uncontrolled infection, other autoimmune disease, pregnancy or lactation were excluded. The study's findings and limits: Most clonotypes that expanded in the thyroid above 0.001 also showed up in blood.

The germline gives CDR1 GTSNPN, CDR2 SVGIG (reference sequence). The CDR3 length is 13 residues. Trimming shortened V by 0 bases and J by 5 bases, and 8 bases separated the two germline ends. This clonotype appeared many times. Its antigen is unknown. This clonotype originated in a woman in her late teens or twenties with Graves' hyperthyroidism. The rearrangement joins TRBV30 to TRBJ1-5; D is ambiguous. The sequencing input was blood. The DNA of the CDR3 is TGTGCCTGGAGTGTAAGCCACGATCAGCCCCAGCATTTT. It encodes CAWSVSHDQPQHF.